The 9 T cell receptor beta chains below all came from one sample that was sequenced in a study of T-cell reconstitution after alpha-beta-depleted transplantation in children. The TCRbeta library incorporated unique molecular identifiers. Each CDR3 protein is one row after TCRdb ran MiXCR on the PCR reads. The top ten hold 2% to 2.5% of the sample, which has 450,000 to 600,000 distinct CDR3 sequences, approximately 13% seen once. Specimen: PBMCs, mostly from graft donor cells, collected 360 days after TCRalphabeta/CD19-depleted stem cell transplant. These receptors came from a male patient younger than 18 who had a stem cell transplant for acute myeloid leukemia, so the T cells may come from the graft donor.

This clonotype was seen more than once but under ten times. This chain uses TRBV25-1 with TRBJ2-1; 8 nucleotides line up with TRBD2. V lost 6 bases, J lost 10 bases, and 5 bases stayed unmatched. CDR1 MGHDK and CDR2 SYGVNS come from the germline V gene. This CDR3 is 12 amino acids long. CDR3 region: CASRGLAGEQFF. The CDR3 DNA sequence: TGTGCCAGCAGAGGACTAGCCGGGGAGCAGTTCTTC. Together with reference TRBV25-1 and TRBJ2-1, the CDR3 gives the full variable domain: EADIYQTPRYLVIGTGKKITLECSQTMGHDKMYWYQQDPGMELHLIHYSYGVNSTEKGDLSSESTVSRIRTEHFPLTLESARPSHTSQYLCASRGLAGEQFFGPGTRLTVL.

The V and J genes are TRBV7-3 and TRBJ2-1; D might be TRBD1 (6 bases). The CDR3 is 15 amino acids. The V gene's germline CDR1 is SGHTA and CDR2 FQGTGA. V was cut by 5 bases and J by 0 bases, with 11 bases left in between. CDR3 coding DNA: TGTGCCAGCAGCCACGACAGGAACTCCTACAATGAGCAGTTCTTC. Its translation is CASSHDRNSYNEQFF. The entire variable domain, with the rest obtained from reference TRBV7-3 and TRBJ2-1, is as follows: GAGVSQTPSNKVTEKGKYVELRCDPISGHTALYWYRQSLGQGPEFLIYFQGTGAADDSGLPNDRFFAVRPEGSVSTLKIQRTERGDSAVYLCASSHDRNSYNEQFFGPGTRLTVL.

The CDR3 sequence is CASSLYGIWTENEKLFF. As DNA, the CDR3 is TGTGCCAGCAGCTTGTATGGGATCTGGACAGAGAATGAAAAACTGTTTTTT. The chain couples TRBV7-8 to TRBJ1-4; the D gene is possibly TRBD1 (6 bases). The CDR3 contains 17 residues. The germline CDR1 and CDR2 sequences are SGHVS and FQNEAQ. The germline V and J ends were trimmed by 3 bases and 5 bases, with 19 bases remaining between them.

A few counts support this clonotype. The chain recombines TRBV3-1 with TRBJ2-7; 9 positions match TRBD2. The CDR3 consists of 16 residues. After removal of 4 bases from V and 7 bases from J, the junction contained 14 bases not matched to a gene. The V gene's germline CDR1 is LGHDT and CDR2 YNNKEL (reference sequence). The CDR3 spells CASSPVFQAGGPEQYF. CDR3 coding DNA: TGTGCCAGCAGCCCCGTATTCCAGGCGGGAGGGCCGGAGCAGTACTTC.

This clonotype was seen at least ten times. This chain joins TRBV20-1 and TRBJ2-3; 9 positions agree with TRBD2. CDR3 size: 14 residues. The V gene's germline CDR1 is DFQATT and CDR2 SNEGSKA (reference sequence). CDR3 sequence: CIPRLAGKFDTQYF. CDR3 DNA sequence: TGCATCCCCAGGCTAGCGGGAAAGTTCGATACGCAGTATTTT.

At least ten counts were recorded for this clonotype. The chain links TRBV28 to TRBJ2-1, with 12 bases fitting TRBD2. Trimming cost V 7 bases and J 6 bases; bases outside gene matches: 7. Germline lookup yields CDR1 MDHEN and CDR2 SYDVKM. The CDR3 loop spans 15 amino acids. CDR3 region: CASKLRLAGVNEQFF. Here the CDR3 DNA reads TGTGCCAGCAAGCTACGACTAGCGGGAGTCAATGAGCAGTTCTTC. Together with reference TRBV28 and TRBJ2-1, the CDR3 gives the full variable domain: DVKVTQSSRYLVKRTGEKVFLECVQDMDHENMFWYRQDPGLGLRLIYFSYDVKMKEKGDIPEGYSVSREKKERFSLILESASTNQTSMYLCASKLRLAGVNEQFFGPGTRLTVL.

This clonotype has more than one count but fewer than ten. The chain uses TRBV13 and TRBJ2-6; D may correspond to TRBD1 or TRBD2 (5 bases each). V was clipped by 6 bases and J by 6 bases, with 15 bases between them. The CDR3 extends over 15 amino acids. Per germline, CDR1 PRHDT and CDR2 FYEKMQ (reference sequence). CDR3 amino acids: CASRPQEGMANVLTF. The CDR3 bases are TGTGCCAGCAGGCCCCAAGAGGGGATGGCCAACGTCCTGACTTTC.

This clonotype was counted at least ten times. The chain recombines TRBV9 with TRBJ2-7; unclear D gene. The V and J ends lost 3 bases and 3 bases respectively, with 7 bases between them. Looked up from germline, CDR1 is SGDLS and CDR2 is YYNGEE. This CDR3 spans 12 amino acids. The CDR3 DNA is TGTGCCAGCAGCGCCATGGGCTACGAGCAGTACTTC. Amino acids: CASSAMGYEQYF.

V gene TRBV18 combines with J gene TRBJ2-3, with 13 bases fitting TRBD2. The CDR3 has 20 amino acids. The ends lost 4 bases at V and 2 bases at J; junction bases unmatched: 15. Germline V gene sequence: CDR1 KGHSH, CDR2 LQKENI. CDR3: CASSRIGLAGVPQVTDTQYF. CDR3 coding DNA: TGTGCCAGCTCACGGATAGGACTAGCGGGAGTTCCCCAAGTCACAGATACGCAGTATTTT.